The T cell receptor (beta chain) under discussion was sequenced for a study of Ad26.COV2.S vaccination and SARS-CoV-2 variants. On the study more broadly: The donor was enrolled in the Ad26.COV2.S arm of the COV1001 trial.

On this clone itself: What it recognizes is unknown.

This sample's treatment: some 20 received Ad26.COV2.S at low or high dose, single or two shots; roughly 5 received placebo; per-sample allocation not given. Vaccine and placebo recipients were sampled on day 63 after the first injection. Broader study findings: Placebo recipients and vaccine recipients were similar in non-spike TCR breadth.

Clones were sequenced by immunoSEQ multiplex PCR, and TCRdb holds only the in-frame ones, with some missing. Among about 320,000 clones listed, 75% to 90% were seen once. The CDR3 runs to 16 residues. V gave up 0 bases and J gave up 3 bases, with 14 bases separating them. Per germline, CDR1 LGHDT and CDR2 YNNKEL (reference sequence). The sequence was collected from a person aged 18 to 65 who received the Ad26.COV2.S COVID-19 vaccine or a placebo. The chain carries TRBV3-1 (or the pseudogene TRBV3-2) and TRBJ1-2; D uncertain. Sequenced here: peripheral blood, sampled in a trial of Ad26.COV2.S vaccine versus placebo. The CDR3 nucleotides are TGTGCCAGCAGCCAAGATGGGTGGGAGATTGACTATGGCTACACCTTC. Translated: CASSQDGWEIDYGYTF.